This T cell receptor (beta chain) was sequenced in a study of early T cells in non-severe SARS-CoV-2 infection. Regarding the study as a whole: The matching step, a VDJdb search, favored anti-spike CD8 responses and missed private and CD4 specificities.

CDR3 length: 14 residues. The V gene lost 10 bases and the J gene lost 3 bases, with 19 bases spanning the gap. Germline loops: CDR1 SGHNT, CDR2 YYREEE (reference sequence). This clonotype was counted ten times or more. Antigen unknown. Unique molecular identifiers (one per individual cDNA molecule) were attached. Each CDR3 protein is one row after TCRdb ran MiXCR on the 5' RACE reads. The sample yields roughly 50,000 distinct CDR3 sequences, 5.6% seen once. The clonotype comes from an adult who was a healthcare worker with PCR-confirmed SARS-CoV-2 infection or an uninfected control (not recorded which). The chain links TRBV5-4 to TRBJ2-5; possibly TRBD1 for D (7 bases). The sample taken for sequencing was whole blood. CDR3 region: CAAKHRGGEETQYF. Written as DNA, the CDR3 is TGTGCCGCCAAGCACAGGGGCGGGGAAGAGACCCAGTACTTC.